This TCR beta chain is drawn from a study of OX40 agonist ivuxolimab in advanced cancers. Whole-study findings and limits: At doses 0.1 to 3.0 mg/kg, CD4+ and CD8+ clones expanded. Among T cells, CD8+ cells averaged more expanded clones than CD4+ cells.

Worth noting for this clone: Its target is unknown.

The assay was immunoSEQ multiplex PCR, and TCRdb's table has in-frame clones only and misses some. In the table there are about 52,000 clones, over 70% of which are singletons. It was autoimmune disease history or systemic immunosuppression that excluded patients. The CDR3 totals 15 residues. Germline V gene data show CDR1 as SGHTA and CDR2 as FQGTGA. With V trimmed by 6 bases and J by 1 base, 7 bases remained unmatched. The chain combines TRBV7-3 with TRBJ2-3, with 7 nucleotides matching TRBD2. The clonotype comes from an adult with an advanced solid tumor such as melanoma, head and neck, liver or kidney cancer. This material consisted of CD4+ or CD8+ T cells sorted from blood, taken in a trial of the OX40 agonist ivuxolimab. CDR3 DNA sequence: TGTGCCAGCAGGTCCGGACTAGACGGCACAGATACGCAGTATTTT. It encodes CASRSGLDGTDTQYF.